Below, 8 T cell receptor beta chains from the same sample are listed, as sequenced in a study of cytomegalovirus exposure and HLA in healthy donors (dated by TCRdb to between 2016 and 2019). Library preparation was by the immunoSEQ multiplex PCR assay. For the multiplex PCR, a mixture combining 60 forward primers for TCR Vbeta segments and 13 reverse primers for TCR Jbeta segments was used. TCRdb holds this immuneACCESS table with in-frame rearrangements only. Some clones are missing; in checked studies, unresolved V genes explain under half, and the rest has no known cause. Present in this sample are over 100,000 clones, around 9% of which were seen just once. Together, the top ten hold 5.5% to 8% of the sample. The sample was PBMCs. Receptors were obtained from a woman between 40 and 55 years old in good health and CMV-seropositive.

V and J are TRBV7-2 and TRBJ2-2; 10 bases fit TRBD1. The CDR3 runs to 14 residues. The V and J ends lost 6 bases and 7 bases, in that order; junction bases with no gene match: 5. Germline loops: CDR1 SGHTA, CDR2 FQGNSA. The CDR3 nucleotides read TGTGCCAGCAGGACGGACAGGGGGAACGGGGAGCTGTTTTTT. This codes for CASRTDRGNGELFF.

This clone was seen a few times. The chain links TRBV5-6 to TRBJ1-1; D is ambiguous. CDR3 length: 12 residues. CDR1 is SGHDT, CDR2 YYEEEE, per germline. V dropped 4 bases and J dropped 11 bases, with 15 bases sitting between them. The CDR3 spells CASSRQKTRAFF. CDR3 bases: TGTGCCAGCAGCCGTCAGAAGACGCGGGCTTTCTTT.

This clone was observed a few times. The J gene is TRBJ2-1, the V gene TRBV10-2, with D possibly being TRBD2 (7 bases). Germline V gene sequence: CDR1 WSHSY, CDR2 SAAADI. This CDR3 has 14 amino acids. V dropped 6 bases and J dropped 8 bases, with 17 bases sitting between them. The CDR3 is CASRLGGARYEQFF. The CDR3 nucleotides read TGCGCCAGCAGGTTGGGGGGGGCTAGGTATGAGCAGTTCTTC.

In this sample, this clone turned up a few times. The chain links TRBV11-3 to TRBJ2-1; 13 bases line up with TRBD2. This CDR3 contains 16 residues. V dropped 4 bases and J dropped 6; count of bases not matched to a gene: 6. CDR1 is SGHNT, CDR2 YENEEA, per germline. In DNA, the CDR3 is TGTGCCAGCAGCTCTCTGACTAGCGGGGGGCCCAATGAGCAGTTCTTC. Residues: CASSSLTSGGPNEQFF.

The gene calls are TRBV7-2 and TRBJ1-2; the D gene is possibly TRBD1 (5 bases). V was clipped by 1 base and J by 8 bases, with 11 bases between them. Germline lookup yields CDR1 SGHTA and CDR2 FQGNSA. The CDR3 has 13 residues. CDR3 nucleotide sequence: TGTGCCAGCAGCTTAGATAGGGGTGGAGGCTACACCTTC. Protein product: CASSLDRGGGYTF. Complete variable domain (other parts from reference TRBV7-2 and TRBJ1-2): GAGVSQSPSNKVTEKGKDVELRCDPISGHTALYWYRQSLGQGLEFLIYFQGNSAPDKSGLPSDRFSAERTGGSVSTLTIQRTQQEDSAVYLCASSLDRGGGYTFGSGTRLTVV.

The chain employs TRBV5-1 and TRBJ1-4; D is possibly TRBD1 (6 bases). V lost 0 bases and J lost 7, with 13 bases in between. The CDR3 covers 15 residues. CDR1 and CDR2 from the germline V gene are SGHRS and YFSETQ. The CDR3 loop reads CASSLAGGQVEKLFF. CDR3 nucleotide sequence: TGCGCCAGCAGCTTGGCCGGGGGGCAGGTTGAAAAACTGTTTTTT. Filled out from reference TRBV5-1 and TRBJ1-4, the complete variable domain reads KAGVTQTPRYLIKTRGQQVTLSCSPISGHRSVSWYQQTPGQGLQFLFEYFSETQRNKGNFPGRFSGRQFSNSRSEMNVSTLELGDSALYLCASSLAGGQVEKLFFGSGTQLSVL.

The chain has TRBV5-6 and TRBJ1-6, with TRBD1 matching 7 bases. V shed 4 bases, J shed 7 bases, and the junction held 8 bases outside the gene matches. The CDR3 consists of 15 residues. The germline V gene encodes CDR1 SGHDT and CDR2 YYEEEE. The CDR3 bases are TGTGCCAGCAGCAGGCAGACAGGGACCAATTCACCCCTCCACTTT. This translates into CASSRQTGTNSPLHF.

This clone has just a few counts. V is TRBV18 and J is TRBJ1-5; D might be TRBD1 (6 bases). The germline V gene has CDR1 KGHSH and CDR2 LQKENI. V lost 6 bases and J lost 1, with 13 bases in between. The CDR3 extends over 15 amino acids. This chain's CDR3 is CASSPGQHSNQPQHF. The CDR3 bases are TGTGCCAGCTCCCCCGGACAGCACAGCAATCAGCCCCAGCATTTT.